The 18 T cell receptor beta chains given below trace back to one sample, sequenced in a study of T cell responses to AZD1222 COVID-19 vaccine. The data were produced by immunoSEQ multiplex PCR, yet TCRdb's version contains in-frame clones alone and is incomplete. The sample includes about 140,000 clones, about 90% of them seen just once. Here the sequenced sample was peripheral blood, taken on day 0 of AZD1222 vaccination. Every receptor here comes from an adult in good health.

The chain recombines TRBV5-1 with TRBJ1-1, with D possibly matching TRBD1 (5 bases). CDR1 and CDR2 (germline): SGHRS, YFSETQ. The ends were cut back, 3 bases at V and 1 base at J, with 7 bases in the middle. The CDR3 covers 13 residues. The CDR3 DNA is TGCGCCAGCAGCTGGGGACCGAACACTGAAGCTTTCTTT. It yields the protein CASSWGPNTEAFF.

The chain joins TRBV3-1 (or the pseudogene TRBV3-2) to TRBJ2-1, with 8 positions matching TRBD2. The J segment lost 4 bases and the V segment lost 0 bases, leaving 5 bases of the junction unmatched. This CDR3 has 16 residues. CDR1 and CDR2 from the germline V gene are LGHDT and YNNKEL (reference sequence). This CDR3 reads CASSQDPGLAYNEQFF. The CDR3 nucleotides read TGTGCCAGCAGCCAAGACCCAGGACTAGCTTACAATGAGCAGTTCTTC.

V is TRBV28 and J is TRBJ1-5; maybe TRBD1 (5 bases). Germline V gene lookup returns CDR1 MDHEN and CDR2 SYDVKM. V shed 6 bases and J shed 2 bases, with 8 bases lying between them. There are 13 residues in the CDR3. CDR3 region: CASRIQGNQPQHF. For the CDR3, the DNA is TGTGCCAGCAGAATACAGGGCAATCAGCCCCAGCATTTT.

The V call is TRBV7-7, the J call TRBJ2-5; no firm D call. V was pared by 5 bases and J by 7 bases, with 11 bases between. CDR3 length equals 12 residues. Germline lookup yields CDR1 SSHAT and CDR2 FNYEAQ (reference sequence). The CDR3: CASSISGLTQYF. The CDR3 DNA reads TGTGCCAGCAGCATAAGTGGGTTGACCCAGTACTTC.

The gene calls are TRBV3-1 (or the pseudogene TRBV3-2) and TRBJ2-7, with D possibly TRBD1 on 6 matching bases. CDR3 length: 15 amino acids. Germline V CDR1 and CDR2: LGHDT, YNNKEL (reference sequence). V lost 6 bases and J lost 2, with 17 bases in between. This CDR3 reads CASRAFGQSPYEQYF. CDR3 DNA sequence: TGTGCCAGCAGAGCATTCGGACAGAGTCCCTACGAGCAGTACTTC.

This chain connects TRBV5-1 to TRBJ2-7; D not resolved. The CDR3 spans 13 residues. The V and J ends lost 2 bases and 0 bases respectively, with 6 bases between them. Germline V lookup: CDR1 SGHRS, CDR2 YFSETQ. CDR3 in amino acids: CASSLRVSYEQYF. In DNA, the CDR3 is TGCGCCAGCAGCTTAAGGGTCTCCTACGAGCAGTACTTC.

The chain is built from TRBV2 and TRBJ1-5; a possible D gene is TRBD1 (6 bases). Trimming took off 4 bases at V and 2 bases at J, with 24 bases between the two ends. The CDR3 is 19 amino acids. Germline V gene sequence: CDR1 SNHLY, CDR2 FYNNEI. In DNA, the CDR3 is TGTGCCAGCAGTGTGGTTCGGATCGGGGGGGCGTTAGGCAATCAGCCCCAGCATTTT. The encoded protein is CASSVVRIGGALGNQPQHF.

J is TRBJ2-1 and V is TRBV15; unclear D gene. V was shortened by 6 bases and J by 3 bases, with 15 bases between the two germline ends. Germline assignment: CDR1 LNHNV and CDR2 YYDKDF (reference sequence). There are 15 residues in the CDR3. The CDR3 loop reads CATSHESEYYNEQFF. The CDR3 DNA follows: TGTGCCACCAGTCACGAGAGCGAATACTACAATGAGCAGTTCTTC.

J is TRBJ1-1 and V is TRBV11-3; 7 nucleotides match TRBD1. Germline lookup yields CDR1 SGHNT and CDR2 YENEEA. The CDR3 consists of 15 residues. J lost 2 bases, V lost 1 base, and 4 bases had no gene match. The CDR3, as DNA: TGTGCCAGCAGCTTAGGTGGGACAGCCAACACTGAAGCTTTCTTT. It encodes CASSLGGTANTEAFF.

The J gene is TRBJ2-1, the V gene TRBV27; 9 bases map to TRBD2. This CDR3 region has 15 residues. The junction had 7 bases not matched to a gene; V was cut back by 5 bases and J by 5 bases. CDR1 and CDR2 from the germline V gene are MNHEY and SMNVEV (reference sequence). The CDR3 loop is CASSSSGSPNNEQFF. Here the CDR3 DNA reads TGTGCCAGCAGTAGTAGCGGGAGTCCCAACAATGAGCAGTTCTTC.

This chain connects TRBV5-5 to TRBJ1-2, with 12 bases that match TRBD1. CDR3 length: 18 amino acids. J lost 8 bases, V lost 0 bases, and 14 bases had no gene match. Germline CDR1 SGHKS, CDR2 YYEKEE (reference sequence). CDR3 sequence: CASSLAPGQGAIGKGYTF. The CDR3 DNA follows: TGTGCCAGCAGCTTGGCCCCGGGACAGGGGGCAATAGGGAAGGGCTACACCTTC.

Only a few counts were recorded for this clone. V is TRBV30 and J is TRBJ1-5, with D possibly matching TRBD1 (6 bases). Germline assignment: CDR1 GTSNPN and CDR2 SVGIG (reference sequence). CDR3 length: 15 residues. V was trimmed by 0 bases and J by 7 bases, leaving 16 bases between them. CDR3 in amino acids: CAWSVRGAREQPQHF. The CDR3 nucleotides are TGTGCCTGGAGTGTACGGGGGGCTCGAGAACAGCCCCAGCATTTT.

J is TRBJ2-2 and V is TRBV7-2; D call uncertain. This CDR3 comprises 15 residues. V was clipped by 1 base and J by 3 bases, with 9 bases between them. Germline CDR1 and CDR2: SGHTA and FQGNSA. The CDR3 sequence is CASSLVGIDTGELFF. CDR3 nucleotide sequence: TGTGCCAGCAGCTTAGTAGGTATCGACACCGGGGAGCTGTTTTTT.

This clone was found once. The genes are TRBV19 and TRBJ1-1; D is uncertain. The CDR3 contains 14 residues. In germline, CDR1 is LNHDA, CDR2 SQIVND (reference sequence). The V and J ends lost 1 base and 5 bases respectively, with 11 bases between them. The CDR3 sequence: CASSIVKGGTEAFF. In nucleotides, the CDR3 is TGTGCCAGTAGTATAGTTAAGGGAGGAACTGAAGCTTTCTTT.

Only one count was recorded for this clone. This chain links TRBV7-2 with TRBJ1-5; 7 bases map to TRBD1. The ends lost 5 bases at V and 6 bases at J; junction bases unmatched: 7. The CDR3 has 14 residues. The germline gives CDR1 SGHTA, CDR2 FQGNSA. The CDR3 loop reads CASSLGGWGQPQHF. The CDR3 coding sequence is TGTGCCAGCAGCCTAGGGGGCTGGGGTCAGCCCCAGCATTTT.

The chain uses TRBV28 and TRBJ2-7, with D tentatively TRBD1 (5 bases). The ends were cut back, 5 bases at V and 3 bases at J, with 17 bases in the middle. The CDR3 has 15 residues. Germline loops: CDR1 MDHEN, CDR2 SYDVKM. CDR3 sequence: CASSPNTAQDYEQYF. The DNA for the CDR3 is TGTGCCAGCAGTCCGAACACTGCACAGGACTACGAGCAGTACTTC.

V usage is TRBV7-2 and J usage is TRBJ1-1; D is possibly TRBD1 (6 bases). V was trimmed by 3 bases and J by 3 bases, leaving 11 bases between them. The germline CDR1 and CDR2 sequences are SGHTA and FQGNSA. The CDR3 length is 14 residues. CDR3 coding DNA: TGTGCCAGCAGCTTGGGGGCTCTGCACACTGAAGCTTTCTTT. Translating it yields CASSLGALHTEAFF.

The J gene is TRBJ2-5, the V gene TRBV19, with D hard to call. This CDR3 contains 13 residues. V lost 0 bases and J lost 5, with 7 bases in between. From germline, CDR1 is LNHDA and CDR2 SQIVND (reference sequence). CDR3 bases: TGTGCCAGTAGTATAGATCCCTGGGAGACCCAGTACTTC. It specifies CASSIDPWETQYF.